This T cell receptor beta chain was retrieved from a study of tumor and adjacent non-tumor tissue in lung cancer listed by TCRdb under 2018. Describing the broader study: Of the cohort, around eleven patients had adenocarcinoma, 2 had squamous cell carcinoma and 1 had small cell lung cancer. Ages among the roughly 15 patients ranged from about 31 to 85 years, there were ten or so men and 5 women, and disease was at TNM stage I to III. Sequencing generated a total of 130,000,000 or so productive TCRbeta reads, averaging about 4.2 million reads per sample. The study compared bulk TCRbeta repertoires from lung tumor tissue and matched distant non-tumor lung tissue of roughly 15 lung cancer patients. For each patient, one tumor sample and one normal lung sample were taken, giving approximately 30 paired specimens that underwent TCRbeta CDR3 sequencing.

Looking up the germline V gene (reference sequence) yields CDR1 MNHNY and CDR2 SVGAGI. The CDR3 contains 15 residues, cysteine and phenylalanine counted. Solely the CDR3 DNA is kept, with 45 bases framed from the first base. Study-wide conclusions, independent of this receptor: With only about 14 patients in the cohort, the authors noted that larger samples and more detailed clinical data are needed. Peripheral blood was not sequenced, so blood TCRbeta repertoires in these lung cancer patients were not examined. TCR diversity was significantly higher in younger patients, and greater tumor TCR diversity was associated with shorter overall survival and shorter disease-free survival. Neither the sequencing platform nor unique molecular identifiers are named or mentioned anywhere in the methods. The top 100 clones accounted for a significantly larger cumulative portion of the repertoire in normal lung than in tumor tissue. TCR diversity (inverse Simpson) was significantly higher in tumor than in normal lung tissue (431.37 vs 166.20, P = 0.0075, Mann-Whitney U test).

RNA was isolated from bulk unsorted tissue, and RNA quality was assessed with a NanoDrop ND-1000 and an Agilent 2100. Newly diagnosed lung cancer patients without prior chemotherapy who had been admitted for thoracic surgery in China between August and November 2014 were enrolled as donors. Anyone who had undergone radiotherapy or chemotherapy before, or who had another cancer at the same time, was left out of the study. Surgical tissue pieces of about 1-2.3 cm3 were preserved in RNAlater solution and stored at -80 °C until use. The protocol used for the library was multiplex PCR. TCRdb lists the instrument as Illumina HiSeq 2500. Following protocols modified from ARM-PCR, the researchers constructed TCRbeta libraries through three rounds of nested PCR with primers (Table S4). Before sequencing, PCR products of 200-500 bp were cut from the gel and purified using the QIAquick gel extraction kit. The study's processing was this. Reads were cleaned using Trimmomatic, were merged into complete CDR3 sequences using FLASH, and were assigned to V(D)J germline segments using MiTCR. VDJtools was used to compute clonal diversity as the inverse Simpson's index. In-frame sequences lacking a premature stop codon were counted as productive reads. The public sequencing data were trimmed at Q25 with fastp and processed into clonotypes with MiXCR by TCRdb, which kept only in-frame beta chains. Each record represents a unique CDR3 protein, reported with the most common genes and DNA among its rows. TCRdb, not the authors, supplied the V and J calls. The table for this sample lists 90,000 to 130,000 distinct CDR3 sequences; about 80% of them were counted only once. Approximately 24% of the sample is taken by the ten largest.

Concerning this clonotype: This receptor's antigen is unknown. The junction departs from the called germline gene at one end, perhaps through a read error.

The rearranged segments are TRBV6-6 and TRBJ1-3; TRBD1 agrees with 7 junctional bases. This TCR was sampled from a man between 65 and 80 years old with non-small cell lung cancer. Sequencing input: lung tumor tissue. The CDR3 region: CANSYPRRGQSTIYF. The DNA is TGTGCCAACAGTTACCCAAGGAGGGGGCAATCCACCATATATTTT.